These 2 T cell receptor beta chains share one sample of origin, sequenced in a study of blood T cell repertoires in COVID-19. Here immunoSEQ multiplex PCR was the method, and the copy in TCRdb shows in-frame clones only, minus some. The top ten clones hold over 7.5% of a sample with 150,000 to 200,000 clones, 86% of them seen once. The specimen sequenced was peripheral blood. Receptor source: a man aged 50 to 60 with active or convalescent COVID-19.

The chain is built from TRBV11-3 and TRBJ2-2; D is undetermined. This CDR3 region has 12 residues. Germline values: CDR1 SGHNT, CDR2 YENEEA. The V and J ends lost 5 bases and 2 bases respectively, with 3 bases between them. The CDR3 protein is CASSPNTGELFF. For the CDR3, the DNA is TGTGCCAGCAGCCCAAACACCGGGGAGCTGTTTTTT.

This clone is a singleton in its sample. The rearrangement links TRBV21-1 to TRBJ1-1; whether TRBD1, the table's D call, matches the DNA was not checked. TRBV21-1 corresponds to a pseudogene. The CDR3 runs 15 residues. The CDR3 is CASSKAAGASTEAFF. DNA of the CDR3: TGTGCCAGCAGCAAAGCTGCAGGGGCGTCCACTGAAGCTTTCTTT.